This passage covers 26 T cell receptor beta chains from one sample sequenced in a study of T cell responses to AZD1222 COVID-19 vaccine. Produced via immunoSEQ multiplex PCR; TCRdb's table is partial and in-frame only. This sample has some 190,000 clones; about 93% occur once, and the top ten carry 1.5% to 2.5%. Source: peripheral blood, taken 28 days after the second AZD1222 dose. The source is an adult who received the AZD1222 COVID-19 vaccine.

This clone showed up just once. The chain employs TRBV5-4 and TRBJ1-2, with TRBD1 matching over 10 bases. J lost 0 bases, V lost 4 bases, and 9 bases had no gene match. This CDR3 spans 17 amino acids. Looked up from germline, CDR1 is SGHNT and CDR2 is YYREEE (reference sequence). The CDR3: CASSAGQGSGANYGYTF. In DNA, the CDR3 is TGTGCCAGCAGCGCGGGACAGGGGTCAGGCGCTAACTATGGCTACACCTTC.

The V and J genes are TRBV5-4 and TRBJ2-2, with 7 bases fitting TRBD1. CDR3 length equals 16 residues. J gave up 5 bases and V 4 bases, and 11 bases lay outside the gene matches. The germline V gene encodes CDR1 SGHNT and CDR2 YYREEE (reference sequence). CDR3 loop: CASSRDSRFGTGELFF. The CDR3 bases are TGTGCCAGCAGCCGGGACAGCCGATTCGGGACCGGGGAGCTGTTTTTT.

V gene TRBV21-1 combines with J gene TRBJ1-6; whether TRBD1, the table's D call, matches the DNA was not checked. TRBV21-1 is an annotated pseudogene. The CDR3 runs to 12 residues. The CDR3 DNA sequence: TGTGCCGAGACAGGGCGGGATTCACCCCTCCACTTT. Translated: CAETGRDSPLHF.

This sequence joins TRBV10-3 and TRBJ2-6, with 7 positions matching TRBD1. From germline, CDR1 is ENHRY and CDR2 SYGVKD. This CDR3 has 18 residues. V was clipped by 6 bases and J by 0 bases; unmatched bases: 11. CDR3: CAISPGGPGFSGANVLTF. CDR3 DNA sequence: TGTGCCATCAGCCCAGGGGGACCAGGGTTCTCTGGGGCCAACGTCCTGACTTTC.

This clone was observed a single time. The V and J genes are TRBV4-1 and TRBJ1-1; 8 bases agree with TRBD1. This CDR3 has 16 amino acids. Germline CDR1 is MGHRA and CDR2 is YSYEKL. V lost 4 bases to trimming and J lost 1 base; unmatched junction nucleotides: 8. The CDR3 region is CASSRGTGEKNTEAFF. CDR3 in DNA: TGCGCCAGCAGCCGTGGGACAGGAGAAAAGAACACTGAAGCTTTCTTT.

V and J are TRBV7-2 and TRBJ2-7; TRBD1 or TRBD2 may be the D gene (5 bases each). Germline CDR1 is SGHTA and CDR2 is FQGNSA. V was pared by 5 bases and J by 7 bases, with 12 bases between. The CDR3 is 12 amino acids. CDR3: CASSPKGSEQYF. DNA for the CDR3: TGTGCCAGCAGCCCCAAGGGGAGTGAGCAGTACTTC.

The rearrangement joins TRBV6-5 to TRBJ1-5; 7 bases line up with TRBD1. Germline V gene sequence: CDR1 MNHEY, CDR2 SVGAGI. This CDR3 comprises 15 residues. Unmatched junction bases numbered 6, after V lost 5 bases and J lost 2 bases. CDR3 region: CASSRQGFGNQPQHF. CDR3 nucleotides: TGTGCCAGCAGTCGACAGGGTTTCGGCAATCAGCCCCAGCATTTT.

V usage is TRBV6-5 and J usage is TRBJ2-7, with D tentatively TRBD1 (5 bases). Germline CDR1 is MNHEY and CDR2 is SVGAGI. Deletions cut 5 bases from V and 5 bases from J, with 16 bases between. The CDR3 length is 14 residues. The CDR3, as DNA: TGTGCCAGCAGTACTCAGGGAAGGACGAACGAGCAGTACTTC. Translated, it gives CASSTQGRTNEQYF.

The chain combines TRBV5-1 with TRBJ1-1; D ambiguous. From germline, CDR1 is SGHRS and CDR2 YFSETQ. The CDR3 runs 15 residues. V was trimmed by 6 bases and J by 1 base, leaving 16 bases between them. The CDR3 is CASTPYRQTNTEAFF. The DNA for the CDR3 is TGCGCCAGCACCCCTTACAGACAAACGAACACTGAAGCTTTCTTT.

This clone was observed a few times. This chain connects TRBV6-5 to TRBJ2-3; D gene unclear. The V and J ends lost 3 bases and 4 bases respectively, with 2 bases between them. The CDR3 is made up of 11 amino acids. Germline loops: CDR1 MNHEY, CDR2 SVGAGI. CDR3 protein: CASSYPDTQYF. CDR3 sequence (DNA): TGTGCCAGCAGTTATCCAGATACGCAGTATTTT.

The CDR3 DNA is TGCGCCAGCAGCTTGGATTTGGCAGCCTACAATGAGCAGTTCTTC. Protein sequence: CASSLDLAAYNEQFF. The chain links TRBV5-1 to TRBJ2-1; D is unresolved. V lost 0 bases and J 2 bases, leaving 9 bases between the germline ends. The length of the CDR3 is 15 residues. Germline loops: CDR1 SGHRS, CDR2 YFSETQ.

This rearrangement joins TRBV3-1 (or the pseudogene TRBV3-2) to TRBJ1-5; 9 bases align to TRBD1. Germline V gene data show CDR1 as LGHDT and CDR2 as YNNKEL (reference sequence). Trimming at V came to 0 bases and at J to 6 bases, leaving 3 bases not matched to a gene. This CDR3 is 15 amino acids long. The DNA for the CDR3 is TGTGCCAGCAGCCAAGAGGGACAGGGCACTCAGCCCCAGCATTTT. This gives the protein CASSQEGQGTQPQHF.

This chain links TRBV6-5 with TRBJ2-5, with D unresolved. The germline gives CDR1 MNHEY, CDR2 SVGAGI. V was clipped by 7 bases and J by 1 base, with 13 bases between them. The CDR3 has 14 amino acids. CDR3 in DNA: TGTGCCAGCAAACCGCGAAGGCTCCAAGAGACCCAGTACTTC. As protein: CASKPRRLQETQYF.

A few counts support this clone. The V gene is TRBV30, the J gene TRBJ1-5, with D perhaps TRBD1 (6 bases). The CDR3 totals 14 residues. Germline lookup yields CDR1 GTSNPN and CDR2 SVGIG (reference sequence). The V and J ends lost 0 bases and 5 bases respectively, with 11 bases between them. CDR3 region: CAWSVAAGDQPQHF. CDR3 sequence (DNA): TGTGCCTGGAGTGTGGCGGCAGGGGATCAGCCCCAGCATTTT.

V usage is TRBV6-6 and J usage is TRBJ2-7; either TRBD1 or TRBD2 may supply D (5 bases each). V lost 7 bases and J 2 bases, leaving 15 bases between the germline ends. The CDR3 contains 14 residues. Germline CDR1 and CDR2: MNHNY and SVGAGI (reference sequence). The CDR3 is CASNERDGPYEQYF. In DNA form, the CDR3 reads TGTGCCAGCAACGAAAGGGACGGCCCCTACGAGCAGTACTTC.

The V call is TRBV9, the J call TRBJ2-5; D tentatively fits TRBD1 or TRBD2 (5 bases each). Looked up from germline, CDR1 is SGDLS and CDR2 is YYNGEE. Trimming took off 3 bases at V and 2 bases at J, with 20 bases between the two ends. The CDR3 covers 17 residues. The DNA of the CDR3 is TGTGCCAGCAGCGGGACGGGATCCCAGGGCCGACAAGAGACCCAGTACTTC. Amino acids: CASSGTGSQGRQETQYF.

This sequence joins TRBV28 and TRBJ1-6; TRBD1 matches at 8 bases. Germline V gives CDR1 MDHEN, CDR2 SYDVKM. The V gene end was trimmed by 6 bases and the J gene end by 6 bases; junction bases not matched to a gene: 7. This CDR3 is built from 15 residues. The CDR3 DNA reads as TGTGCCAGCAGAGGACAGGGTGTGAGTAATTCACCCCTCCACTTT. This encodes CASRGQGVSNSPLHF.

V is TRBV5-1 and J is TRBJ1-2; D might be TRBD1 (5 bases). Germline CDR1 and CDR2: SGHRS and YFSETQ. Deletions cut 0 bases from V and 7 bases from J, with 19 bases between. CDR3 length equals 16 residues. The CDR3 DNA reads TGCGCCAGCAGCTTGGGATCCGGGACGGGGAAAGTTGGCTACACCTTC. Translating it yields CASSLGSGTGKVGYTF. Variable domain in full (rest from reference TRBV5-1 and TRBJ1-2): KAGVTQTPRYLIKTRGQQVTLSCSPISGHRSVSWYQQTPGQGLQFLFEYFSETQRNKGNFPGRFSGRQFSNSRSEMNVSTLELGDSALYLCASSLGSGTGKVGYTFGSGTRLTVV.

The chain joins TRBV7-2 to TRBJ2-3; perhaps D is TRBD1 or TRBD2 (5 bases each). CDR3 length: 16 residues. V was cut by 0 bases and J by 2 bases, with 12 bases left in between. The germline CDR1 and CDR2 sequences are SGHTA and FQGNSA. CDR3 sequence (DNA): TGTGCCAGCAGCTTAGCACCGGGACCAAACACAGATACGCAGTATTTT. It is translated as CASSLAPGPNTDTQYF.

The gene calls are TRBV7-2 and TRBJ2-7; TRBD1 might be the D (6 bases). This CDR3 contains 14 residues. Deletions cut 5 bases from V and 5 bases from J, with 16 bases between. CDR1 SGHTA and CDR2 FQGNSA come from the germline V gene. The CDR3 reads CASSPGTKVHEQYF. The CDR3, as DNA: TGTGCCAGCAGCCCAGGGACAAAAGTCCACGAGCAGTACTTC.

V gene TRBV27 combines with J gene TRBJ2-1; no definite D call. Trimming shortened V by 7 bases and J by 8 bases, and 15 bases separated the two germline ends. CDR1 and CDR2 from the germline V gene are MNHEY and SMNVEV (reference sequence). This CDR3 is built from 13 residues. CDR3 region: CASTSRRNDEQFF. The CDR3 nucleotides are TGTGCCAGCACCTCTAGGCGGAACGATGAGCAGTTCTTC.

V is TRBV6-6 and J is TRBJ1-4; no clear D gene. V gave up 2 bases and J gave up 8 bases, with 15 bases separating them. From germline, CDR1 is MNHNY and CDR2 SVGAGI (reference sequence). The CDR3 sequence is 15 residues long. CDR3 DNA: TGTGCCAGCAGTTACACTAGAATCGGTGGGGAAAAACTGTTTTTT. Translating it yields CASSYTRIGGEKLFF.

The CDR3 bases are TGTGCCCGTCAAGAGACAGGGGGCGCTTTGCGGTTTTTGAGACGGGCCGGCGAGCAGTACTTC. It codes for CARQETGGALRFLRRAGEQYF. The chain is built from TRBV21-1 and TRBJ2-7; the D call of TRBD1 is as the table states it, not checked on the DNA. TRBV21-1 is designated a pseudogene. The CDR3 is made up of 21 amino acids.

This clone was counted between two and nine times. This chain joins TRBV6-5 and TRBJ1-4; TRBD1 aligns across 7 bases. The CDR3 spans 14 residues. Germline V gives CDR1 MNHEY, CDR2 SVGAGI. Losses at the gene ends were 7 bases for V and 7 bases for J; bases not matched to a gene: 9. The CDR3 DNA follows: TGTGCCAGCACAAAAAGGGACAGCGGTGAAAAACTGTTTTTT. Its protein is CASTKRDSGEKLFF.

The chain couples TRBV15 to TRBJ1-6, with D unresolved. CDR1 LNHNV and CDR2 YYDKDF come from the germline V gene (reference sequence). Trimming cost V 3 bases and J 8 bases, with 11 bases left between them. The CDR3 consists of 14 residues. CDR3 DNA sequence: TGTGCCACCAGCAGGGAGACTGTGCATTCACCCCTCCACTTT. As protein: CATSRETVHSPLHF.

The chain combines TRBV19 with TRBJ2-5; 13 bases are a match to TRBD2. This CDR3 spans 17 amino acids. CDR1 and CDR2 from the germline V gene are LNHDA and SQIVND (reference sequence). J was trimmed by 5 bases and V by 8 bases; bases with no gene match: 14. In DNA form, the CDR3 reads TGTGCCAGTGACGAGGGTCGACTAGCGGGAGGTTGGGAGACCCAGTACTTC. Its protein product is CASDEGRLAGGWETQYF. The full variable domain, its missing parts supplied by reference TRBV19 and TRBJ2-5, is DGGITQSPKYLFRKEGQNVTLSCEQNLNHDAMYWYRQDPGQGLRLIYYSQIVNDFQKGDIAEGYSVSREKKESFPLTVTSAQKNPTAFYLCASDEGRLAGGWETQYFGPGTRLLVL.